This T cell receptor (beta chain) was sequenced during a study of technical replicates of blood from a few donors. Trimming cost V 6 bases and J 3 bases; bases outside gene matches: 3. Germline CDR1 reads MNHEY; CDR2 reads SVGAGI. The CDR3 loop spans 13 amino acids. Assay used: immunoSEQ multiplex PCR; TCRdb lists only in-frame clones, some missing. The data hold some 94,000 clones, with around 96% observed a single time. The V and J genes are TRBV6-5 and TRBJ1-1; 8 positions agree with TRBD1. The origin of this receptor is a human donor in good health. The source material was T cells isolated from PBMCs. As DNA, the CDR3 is TGTGCCAGCAGGGACAGGGTGTACACTGAAGCTTTCTTT. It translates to CASRDRVYTEAFF.